This T cell receptor (beta chain) was captured by sequencing in a study of blood T cell repertoires in COVID-19. Looking at the study overall: Samples representing acute and convalescent COVID-19 were sourced from the United States, Italy and Spain. T cells, B-cell-depleted T cells, or PBMCs provided the cDNA or gDNA that served as material.

In the study's own analysis: Counts of nucleated cells, estimated from reference gene primer amplification, were obtained. Measured with immunoSEQ multiplex PCR; TCRdb has only the in-frame clones, and not every one. V and J calls and clone size come straight from that table; D and trimming were deduced from the DNA. The sample contains 90,000 to 120,000 clones, more than 70% of which appear only once. CDR1 is SQVTM, CDR2 ANQGSEA, per germline. CDR3 length: 11 amino acids. V was cut by 4 bases and J by 4 bases, with 8 bases left in between. The TCR sequence derives from a man aged 35 to 55 with active or convalescent COVID-19. Sequencing was carried out using peripheral blood. The V gene is TRBV29-1, the J gene TRBJ2-7; D remains ambiguous. CDR3 nucleotide sequence: TGCAGCGTTGTCCGCAGTTACGAGCAGTACTTC. Amino acid sequence: CSVVRSYEQYF.